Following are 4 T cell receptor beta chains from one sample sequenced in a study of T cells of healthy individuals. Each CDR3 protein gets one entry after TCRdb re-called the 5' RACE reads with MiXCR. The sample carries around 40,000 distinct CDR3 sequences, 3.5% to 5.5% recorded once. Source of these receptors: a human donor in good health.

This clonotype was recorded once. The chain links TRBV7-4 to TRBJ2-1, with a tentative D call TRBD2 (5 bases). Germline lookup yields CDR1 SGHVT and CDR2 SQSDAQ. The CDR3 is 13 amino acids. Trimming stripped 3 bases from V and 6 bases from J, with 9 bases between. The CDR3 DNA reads TGTGCCAGCAGCTTCGGACTTCTCAATGAGCAGTTCTTC. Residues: CASSFGLLNEQFF.

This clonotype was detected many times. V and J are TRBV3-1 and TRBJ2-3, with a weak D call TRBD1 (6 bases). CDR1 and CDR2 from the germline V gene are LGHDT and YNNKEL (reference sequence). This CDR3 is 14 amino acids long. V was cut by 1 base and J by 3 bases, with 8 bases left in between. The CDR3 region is CASSQVTGTDTQYF. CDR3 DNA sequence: TGTGCCAGCAGCCAAGTGACAGGAACAGATACGCAGTATTTT.

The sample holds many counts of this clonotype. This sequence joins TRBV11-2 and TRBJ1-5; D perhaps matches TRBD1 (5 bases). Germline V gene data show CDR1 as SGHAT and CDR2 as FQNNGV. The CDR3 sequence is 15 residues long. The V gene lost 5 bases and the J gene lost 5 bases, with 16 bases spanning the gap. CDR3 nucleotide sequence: TGTGCCAGCAGCCAAACCTGGGACTCACATCAGCCCCAGCATTTT. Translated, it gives CASSQTWDSHQPQHF.

The CDR3 protein is CSAKELHRDHSYEQYF. CDR3 nucleotides: TGCAGTGCTAAAGAACTACATCGGGACCACTCCTACGAGCAGTACTTC. V gene TRBV20-1 combines with J gene TRBJ2-7; D is perhaps TRBD1 or TRBD2 (5 bases each). V was trimmed by 4 bases and J by 0 bases, leaving 19 bases between them. The germline V gene encodes CDR1 DFQATT and CDR2 SNEGSKA (reference sequence). The CDR3 totals 16 residues.